A selection of T cell receptor beta chains follows, all from one sample in a study of blood T cells in healthy people across ages. TCRdb itself ran the 5' RACE reads through MiXCR, one entry per CDR3 protein. The table lists more than 600,000 distinct CDR3 sequences, 25% of them singletons. This sample was shared with a second study, whose subject was T cells of mothers and their children.

Source material: blood. The receptor set was obtained from a boy younger than 18 in good health. CDR3s include the opening cysteine and the closing phenylalanine or tryptophan. A D gene is named only where the DNA matches it firmly. Expanded clones get a size class; other rows say once, few or many, or leave the size out.

cdr3_nt cdr3_aa j_call v_call d_call clone_size
TGTGCCAGCAGCGCGGGGACTAGCCGCCTCAATGGGCAGTTCTTC CASSAGTSRLNGQFF TRBJ2-1 TRBV7-3 TRBD2 .
TGTGCCAGCAGCACGACTAATCAGCCCCAGCATTTT CASSTTNQPQHF TRBJ1-5 TRBV7-9 . .
TGTGCCAGCAGCCAAGAGGTGACCCAGAACACCGGGGAGCTGTTTTTT CASSQEVTQNTGELFF TRBJ2-2 TRBV3-1 . .
TGTGCCGGCTACACGTTTAGCGAAAAACTGTTTTTT CAGYTFSEKLFF TRBJ1-4 TRBV3-1 . .
TGTGCCAGCAGCTTCCCCCCGGCTACTAGCGACGATACGCAGTATTTT CASSFPPATSDDTQYF TRBJ2-3 TRBV7-9 TRBD2 .
TGTGCCAGCAGCCCATACCGGACTGACTCCTACGAGCAGTACTTC CASSPYRTDSYEQYF TRBJ2-7 TRBV7-2 . few
TGTGCCAGCAGTGACTATAATGGGGGTGTCCCCAACCCGGACTCCCGGGATCACACAGATACGCAGTATTTT CASSDYNGGVPNPDSRDHTDTQYF TRBJ2-3 TRBV6-4 . .
TGTGCCAGCAGCTTAGAGAACACAGAAGAGACCCAGTACTTC CASSLENTEETQYF TRBJ2-5 TRBV7-9 . few
TGTGCCAGCAGCCAATCTTCAGGAAACGGCTACACCTTC CASSQSSGNGYTF TRBJ1-2 TRBV6-1 . few
TGTGCCAGCCGCCCCTGGGACGGATACGGGAATGAGCAGTTCTTC CASRPWDGYGNEQFF TRBJ2-1 TRBV12-3/TRBV12-4 . .
TGTGCCAGCAGCGTACGAGGGAACACTGAAGCTTTCTTT CASSVRGNTEAFF TRBJ1-1 TRBV9 . many
TGTGCCAGCAGTTGGGGCGGGGCTGAGACCCAGTACTTC CASSWGGAETQYF TRBJ2-5 TRBV12-3/TRBV12-4 . .
TGCAGTGCCTCGAGGACGGCCTACGAGCAGTACTTC CSASRTAYEQYF TRBJ2-7 TRBV20-1 . .
TGTGCCAGCAGCGTAGGAACATCAGCGCTAAATAATGAAAAACTGTTTTTT CASSVGTSALNNEKLFF TRBJ1-4 TRBV9 . few
TGCAGTGCGCAGGAGGGACAAGAGACCCAGTACTTC CSAQEGQETQYF TRBJ2-5 TRBV20-1 . .
TGTGCCAGCAGCCCCCAGACTAGCGGGGGGCCCAACAATGAGCAGTTCTTC CASSPQTSGGPNNEQFF TRBJ2-1 TRBV5-5 TRBD2 .
TGTGCCAGCAGTATAGGGGCACGGTGGAACACTGAAGCTTTCTTT CASSIGARWNTEAFF TRBJ1-1 TRBV27 . few
TGTGCCTGCAAGGAGAGCCCCTCCTACGAGCAGTACTTC CACKESPSYEQYF TRBJ2-7 TRBV28 . .
TGTGCCAGCACCATTAAGGCAGAGACCCAGTACTTC CASTIKAETQYF TRBJ2-5 TRBV7-2 . few
TGTGCCAGTAGTCCTAACAGGGCTACCTTCTATGGCTACACCTTC CASSPNRATFYGYTF TRBJ1-2 TRBV19 . few
TGTGCCAGCAGCCAAGGGCAGGGCTTTGGGAAAGCTTTCTTT CASSQGQGFGKAFF TRBJ1-1 TRBV3-1 . .
TGTGCCAGCAGTGACCGGACAGTCCGGGCCTACGAGCAGTACTTC CASSDRTVRAYEQYF TRBJ2-7 TRBV25-1 . .
TGCGCCAGCAGCCAAGTTGCCAAAGCGGGGAATTCACCCCTCCACTTT CASSQVAKAGNSPLHF TRBJ1-6 TRBV4-1 . few
TGTGCCAGCAGCGTCCAGGAGAACACTGAAGCTTTCTTT CASSVQENTEAFF TRBJ1-1 TRBV7-2 . .
TGTGCCAGCAGCTTAGACTCCCTACTCCAGCGGGATGTGTACAAGCAGTACTTC CASSLDSLLQRDVYKQYF TRBJ2-7 TRBV11-1 TRBD2 few
TGCGCCAGCAGCCAAGTTTCGGCCCTGACCTATGGCTACACCTTC CASSQVSALTYGYTF TRBJ1-2 TRBV4-1 . .
TGTGCCAGCAGTTTTAACCGGGAAAACATTCAGTACTTC CASSFNRENIQYF TRBJ2-4 TRBV6-5 . .
TGTGCCAGCCCCCTCGGGGAGCAGTACTTC CASPLGEQYF TRBJ2-5 TRBV27 . .
TGTGCCAGCACCTTCCTAGCGGGACCTCCCTACGAGCAGTACTTC CASTFLAGPPYEQYF TRBJ2-7 TRBV7-9 TRBD2 .
TGCGCCAGCAGCCAAGATCGGGGGCAGTATTTT CASSQDRGQYF TRBJ2-3 TRBV4-1 . few
TGTGCCAGCATTCCCGGCCCGCCGGGGACCCAGTACTTC CASIPGPPGTQYF TRBJ2-5 TRBV6-1 . few
TGTGCCAGCAGTGAAGCGCTCCTGATAGCCAAAAACATTCAGTACTTC CASSEALLIAKNIQYF TRBJ2-4 TRBV2 . .
TGCGCCAGCAGCTTGGCCGGGACAGGAAATCAGCCCCAGTATTTT CASSLAGTGNQPQYF TRBJ2-3 TRBV5-1 TRBD1 .
TGTGCCAGCAGCCAAGGGCGGGGGCTGAGGAATTCACCCCTCCACTTT CASSQGRGLRNSPLHF TRBJ1-6 TRBV3-1 . .
TGTGCCAGCACCGACGGACGATACAATGAGCAGTTCTTC CASTDGRYNEQFF TRBJ2-1 TRBV6-5 . .
TGTGCCAGCAGCAACCCGGGACAGCTGGCCTATGGCTACACCTTC CASSNPGQLAYGYTF TRBJ1-2 TRBV6-6 TRBD1 few
TGCGCCAGCAGCTACGGACTAGCGGGAGGCGATGAGCAGTTCTTC CASSYGLAGGDEQFF TRBJ2-1 TRBV5-1 TRBD2 .
TGCAGTGTTGGCGATGGCACAGATACGCAGTATTTT CSVGDGTDTQYF TRBJ2-3 TRBV20-1 . .
TGTGCCAGCACCAAGGGTAGCCGGTCGAACAATGAGCAGTTCTTC CASTKGSRSNNEQFF TRBJ2-1 TRBV7-2 . few
TGCAGTGCTAGAGATCTCCGGGGACTCAATGAGCAGTTCTTC CSARDLRGLNEQFF TRBJ2-1 TRBV20-1 . .
TGTGCCAGCAGTTCGTCCTGGGGTCCTAGGGAGCAGTACTTC CASSSSWGPREQYF TRBJ2-5 TRBV6-5 . few
TGCAGCGTTGATGGGGGACAGCAACCCTACGAGCAGTACTTC CSVDGGQQPYEQYF TRBJ2-7 TRBV29-1 TRBD1 .
TGTGCCAGCAGCTCTTCAGGCCCCCGCTCTGGAAACACCATATATTTT CASSSSGPRSGNTIYF TRBJ1-3 TRBV7-9 . few
TGTGCCAGCAGCTTAGCGAACAGGGTAACTGGAGATACGCAGTATTTT CASSLANRVTGDTQYF TRBJ2-3 TRBV7-9 . few
TGCAGTGCTAGAACCTCTGGAAACACCATATATTTT CSARTSGNTIYF TRBJ1-3 TRBV20-1 . .
TGTGCCAGCAGGGTAGCGGGAGCGGGGATGGAGTCCCTTGAGACCCAGTACTTC CASRVAGAGMESLETQYF TRBJ2-5 TRBV6-1 TRBD2 few
TGTGCCAGCAGCTCTAGCGGCTACAATGAGCAGTTCTTC CASSSSGYNEQFF TRBJ2-1 TRBV7-3 TRBD2 few
TGTGCTAGTGGTCAAAGCCTACTACTCTCCTACGAGCAGTACTTC CASGQSLLLSYEQYF TRBJ2-7 TRBV12-5 . few
TGCAGCGTTGAAGGGGGACCGGGGTGGGAGACCCAGTACTTC CSVEGGPGWETQYF TRBJ2-5 TRBV29-1 . few
TGTGCCGGACGGGACAGGGCTGATAATTCACCCCTCCACTTT CAGRDRADNSPLHF TRBJ1-6 TRBV19 TRBD1 few
TGTGCCAGCAGCTTCCCGGGACATTCCTACGAGCAGTACTTC CASSFPGHSYEQYF TRBJ2-7 TRBV7-8 . .
TGTGCCAGCAGCTCATGGGGGTCCGGGGTACATGGCTACACCTTC CASSSWGSGVHGYTF TRBJ1-2 TRBV14 . few
TGTGCCAGCAGTTTGAGTCTAGCGGGAGCCCGACCCTTC CASSLSLAGARPF TRBJ2-1 TRBV12-3/TRBV12-4 TRBD2 few
TGTGCCAGCAGTCGAGGGGTGGCCGACGGGTACGAGCAGTACTTC CASSRGVADGYEQYF TRBJ2-7 TRBV2 . .
TGCGCCAGCAGCGGGTCTACAGGCCAGGGCGGGGAGCTGTTTTTT CASSGSTGQGGELFF TRBJ2-2 TRBV5-1 . .
TGCGCCAGCAGCTTGGTTCCTGGCCAGCAAAACATTCAGTACTTC CASSLVPGQQNIQYF TRBJ2-4 TRBV5-1 . .
TGTGCCAGCAGAGAACAGAATTCACCCCTCCACTTT CASREQNSPLHF TRBJ1-6 TRBV12-3/TRBV12-4 . .
TGCAGCGTTGCCGGGAGCCTCTCCTACGAGCAGTACTTC CSVAGSLSYEQYF TRBJ2-7 TRBV29-1 . .
TGCGCCAGCAGCTTTCTAGCGGGAGCGGCCTACGAGCAGTACTTC CASSFLAGAAYEQYF TRBJ2-7 TRBV5-1 TRBD2 .